The T cell receptor beta chain described here comes from a study of blood T cell repertoires in COVID-19. V was pared by 0 bases and J by 2 bases, with 9 bases between. The germline CDR1 and CDR2 sequences are SGDLS and YYNGEE. This CDR3 comprises 14 residues. This clone has just a few counts. Data came from immunoSEQ multiplex PCR; TCRdb stores just in-frame clones and leaves some out. This sample carries approximately 200,000 clones, 85% to 90% of them seen once, and the ten largest clones take 1.2%. Sequenced sample: PBMCs or T cells enriched from blood (not recorded which). The chain carries TRBV9 and TRBJ2-7; weak D call: TRBD2 (6 bases). The sequence derives from a man aged 25 to 40 who had recovered from COVID-19. In DNA, the CDR3 is TGTGCCAGCAGCGTAGGTCTAGCGACCTACGAGCAGTACTTC. Amino acid sequence: CASSVGLATYEQYF.